The source of this TCR delta chain is a study of gamma-delta T cells after stem cell transplantation. With CATT, TCRdb re-called clones from the RT-PCR reads. Of about 1,300 delta-chain clones in the sample, about 26% were seen once. This clone occurred a few times. Germline lookup yields CDR1 TSWWSYY and CDR2 QGS. The V gene lost 2 bases and the J gene lost 0 bases, with 28 bases spanning the gap. The CDR3 totals 21 residues. The rearrangement joins TRDV1 to TRDJ1; TRDD2 is a possible D gene (5 bases). Sequences were obtained from gamma-delta T cells. The TCR was taken from a human donor. It is not recorded whose cells these are; they may come from a transplant donor. The CDR3 coding sequence is TGTGCTCTTGGGGAAGGTCCTATGTCCCAATCAATTATGACTTACACCGATAAACTCATCTTT. Translating gives CALGEGPMSQSIMTYTDKLIF.